This TCR beta chain was obtained from a study of T-cell memory formation after mild COVID-19. Researchers used 5'RACE with constant-segment primers to make TCR alpha and TCR beta cDNA libraries that carry sample barcodes and UMIs. TCRdb passed the 5' RACE reads through MiXCR, listing each CDR3 protein once. The sample holds roughly 260,000 distinct CDR3 sequences; 15% to 20% are singletons and the top ten take about 4%. The CDR3 totals 14 residues. CDR1 and CDR2 from the germline V gene are LNHNV and YYDKDF (reference sequence). V lost 5 bases to trimming and J lost 7 bases; unmatched junction nucleotides: 5. Worth noting for this clonotype: No antigen is known for it.

Study findings and constraints: The study detected some responding clones in pre-infection memory, suggesting cross-reactive memory joined. Contracting CD4+ clones lay largely in CM and EM, with CD8+ ones residing in EMRA. Later expanders leaned CD4+, whereas clones that contracted between day 15 and 85 were balanced CD4/CD8.

This chain joins TRBV15 and TRBJ1-6; 7 nucleotides align to TRBD1. This TCR derives from a man in his late teens or twenties who had mild COVID-19 (a few samples of this study predate the infection). Cell type and time point are not known. The specimen sequenced was PBMCs or a T cell subset sorted from them (not recorded which). The CDR3 region is CATSRDRDNSPLHF. In DNA, the CDR3 is TGTGCCACCAGCCGCGACAGGGACAATTCACCCCTCCACTTT. Full variable domain (outside the CDR3, taken from reference TRBV15 and TRBJ1-6): DAMVIQNPRYQVTQFGKPVTLSCSQTLNHNVMYWYQQKSSQAPKLLFHYYDKDFNNEADTPDNFQSRRPNTSFCFLDIRSPGLGDTAMYLCATSRDRDNSPLHFGNGTRLTVT.